This T cell receptor (beta chain) was recorded in a study of CD8 T cells in ankylosing spondylitis. This clonotype came up a few times. Its antigen remains unidentified. V was trimmed by 1 base and J by 4 bases, leaving 11 bases between them. The germline V gene has CDR1 SGHRS and CDR2 YFSETQ. The CDR3 is made up of 14 amino acids. Study conclusions and caveats: Clones linked to the disease showed a CD8+ phenotype. They occurred at relatively low frequencies in peripheral blood. Blood of patients with ankylosing spondylitis appeared to be characterized by a TCR beta motif of eight highly homologous variants. Earlier work had already found some motif variants in reactive arthritis synovial fluid and blood. Disease-associated clones were reportedly significantly overrepresented in matched ankylosing spondylitis synovial fluid.

MiXCR, applied by TCRdb to the 5' RACE reads, yields one record per CDR3 protein. The table records about 450,000 distinct CDR3 sequences, roughly a quarter of them present only once. Specimen: blood, either unsorted or a sorted T cell fraction (not recorded which). This receptor was obtained from a male donor with ankylosing spondylitis. V and J are TRBV5-1 and TRBJ1-2; unclear D gene. The CDR3 sequence is CASSLRSPGYGYTF. CDR3 nucleotide sequence: TGCGCCAGCAGCTTGAGGTCTCCCGGCTATGGCTACACCTTC. The whole variable domain, remainder taken from reference TRBV5-1 and TRBJ1-2, is KAGVTQTPRYLIKTRGQQVTLSCSPISGHRSVSWYQQTPGQGLQFLFEYFSETQRNKGNFPGRFSGRQFSNSRSEMNVSTLELGDSALYLCASSLRSPGYGYTFGSGTRLTVV.